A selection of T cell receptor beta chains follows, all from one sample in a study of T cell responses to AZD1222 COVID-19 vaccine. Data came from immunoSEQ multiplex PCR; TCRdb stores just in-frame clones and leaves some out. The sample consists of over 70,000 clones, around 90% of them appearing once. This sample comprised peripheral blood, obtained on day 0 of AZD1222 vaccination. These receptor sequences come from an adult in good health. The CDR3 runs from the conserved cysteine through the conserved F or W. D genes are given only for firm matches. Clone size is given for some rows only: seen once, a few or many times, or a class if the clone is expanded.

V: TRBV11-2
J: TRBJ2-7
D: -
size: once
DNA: TGTGCCAGCAAAAGACAGGCTAATCTCTACGAGCAGTACTTC
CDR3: CASKRQANLYEQYF

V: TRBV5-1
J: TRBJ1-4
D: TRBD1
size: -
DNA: TGCGCCAGCAGCTTGATGGCAGGGGGAGAGAATGAAAAACTGTTTTTT
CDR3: CASSLMAGGENEKLFF

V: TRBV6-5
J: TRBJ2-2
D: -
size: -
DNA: TGTGCCAGCATGAGCGGTGAGCTTAACACCGGGGAGCTGTTTTTT
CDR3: CASMSGELNTGELFF

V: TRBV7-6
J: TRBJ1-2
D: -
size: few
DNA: TGTGCCAGCAGCTTATTTATTTCACCCATCTCGACAAACTATGGCTACACCTTC
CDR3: CASSLFISPISTNYGYTF

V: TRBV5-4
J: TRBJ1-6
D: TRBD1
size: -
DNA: TGTGCCAGCAGCGCCCCGACAGGGGGGAATTCACCCCTCCACTTT
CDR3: CASSAPTGGNSPLHF

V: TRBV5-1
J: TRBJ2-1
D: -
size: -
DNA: TGCGCCAGCAGCTTAGGAGCGGGCTTTTACAATGAGCAGTTCTTC
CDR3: CASSLGAGFYNEQFF

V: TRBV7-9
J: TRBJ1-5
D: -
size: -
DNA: TGTGCCAGCAGCTTAGTTGGGCTAAATCAGCCCCAGCATTTT
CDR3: CASSLVGLNQPQHF

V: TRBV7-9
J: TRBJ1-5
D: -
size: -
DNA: TGTGCCAGCAGCCCGAGTGGGTTCGGCAATCAGCCCCAGCATTTT
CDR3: CASSPSGFGNQPQHF

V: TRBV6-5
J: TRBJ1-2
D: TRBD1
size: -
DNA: TGTGCCAGCAGTCTCCAGACAGGGTACTATGGCTACACCTTC
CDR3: CASSLQTGYYGYTF

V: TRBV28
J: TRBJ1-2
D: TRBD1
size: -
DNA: TGTGCCAGCAGTTTAGAGGGGGCACGGGGCTACACCTTC
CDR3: CASSLEGARGYTF

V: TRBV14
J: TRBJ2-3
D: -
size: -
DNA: TGTGCCAGCAGCCCCCTTGACTACACAGATACGCAGTATTTT
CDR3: CASSPLDYTDTQYF

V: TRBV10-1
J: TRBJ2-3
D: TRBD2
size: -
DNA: TGCGCCAGCAGTGAGGGGCGACTTGGCGGGAGGGCCTACACAGATACGCAGTATTTT
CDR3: CASSEGRLGGRAYTDTQYF

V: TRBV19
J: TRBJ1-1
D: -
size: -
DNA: TGTGCCAGTAGTTCCCCGAGGGGCAGCGGAAACACTGAAGCTTTCTTT
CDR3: CASSSPRGSGNTEAFF

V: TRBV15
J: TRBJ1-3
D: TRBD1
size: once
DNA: TGTGCCACCAGTAGGACAGGGGATCACACCATATATTTT
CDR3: CATSRTGDHTIYF

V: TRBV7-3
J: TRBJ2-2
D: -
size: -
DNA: TGTGCCAGCAGCTTATTCAGGGGAAACACCGGGGAGCTGTTTTTT
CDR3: CASSLFRGNTGELFF

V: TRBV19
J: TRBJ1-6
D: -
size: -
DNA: TGTGCCAGTACTCTGGGGTATAATTCACCCCTCCACTTT
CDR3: CASTLGYNSPLHF

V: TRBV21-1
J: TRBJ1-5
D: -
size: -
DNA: TGTGCCAGCAGCAACGGCAGGGTAAATCAGCCCCAGCATTTT
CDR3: CASSNGRVNQPQHF

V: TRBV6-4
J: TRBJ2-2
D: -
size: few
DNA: TGTGCCAGCAGTGACAGGGACACCGGGGAGCTGTTTTTT
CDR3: CASSDRDTGELFF

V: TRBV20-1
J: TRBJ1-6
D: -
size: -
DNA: TGCAGTGCTAGTTCGGGGTCACCCCTCCACTTT
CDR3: CSASSGSPLHF

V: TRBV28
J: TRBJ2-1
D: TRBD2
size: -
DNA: TGTGCCAGCAGTTTAACTAGCGGGACGGACAATGAGCAGTTCTTC
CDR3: CASSLTSGTDNEQFF